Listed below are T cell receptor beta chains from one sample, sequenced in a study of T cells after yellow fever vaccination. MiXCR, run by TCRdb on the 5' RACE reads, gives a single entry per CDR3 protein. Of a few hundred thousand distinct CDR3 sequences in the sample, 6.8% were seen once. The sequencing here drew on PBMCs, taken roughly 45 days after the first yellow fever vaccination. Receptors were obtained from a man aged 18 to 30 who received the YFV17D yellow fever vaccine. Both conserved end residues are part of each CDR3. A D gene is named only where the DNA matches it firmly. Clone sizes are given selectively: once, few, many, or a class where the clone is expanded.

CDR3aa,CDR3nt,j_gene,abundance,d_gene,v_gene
CATSEAGGNYGYTF,TGTGCCACCAGTGAGGCAGGGGGCAACTATGGCTACACCTTC,TRBJ1-2,-,TRBD1,TRBV24-1
CASSLRDSSTDTQYF,TGCGCCAGCAGCCTCCGGGACAGCAGCACAGATACGCAGTATTTT,TRBJ2-3,many,TRBD1,TRBV5-1
CASSFAVGQEGDEQYF,TGTGCCAGCAGCTTCGCGGTAGGGCAGGAAGGCGACGAGCAGTACTTC,TRBJ2-7,many,-,TRBV7-2
CASSQVLWVVNTGELFF,TGCGCCAGCAGCCAAGTTCTTTGGGTTGTGAACACCGGGGAGCTGTTTTTT,TRBJ2-2,few,-,TRBV4-3
CASSLGGVGTGSPLHF,TGTGCCAGCAGCTTGGGGGGTGTGGGTACAGGTTCACCCCTCCACTTT,TRBJ1-6,few,-,TRBV5-4
CASSDGTPNQPQHF,TGTGCCAGCAGCGACGGGACACCTAATCAGCCCCAGCATTTT,TRBJ1-5,many,-,TRBV9
CASTRVNTEAFF,TGTGCCAGCACCAGGGTAAACACTGAAGCTTTCTTT,TRBJ1-1,-,-,TRBV6-2/TRBV6-3
CASSDSSGGHTDTQYF,TGTGCCAGCAGTGACTCTAGCGGGGGGCACACAGATACGCAGTATTTT,TRBJ2-3,-,TRBD2,TRBV6-4
CSAGLQDRGFDEQYF,TGCAGTGCTGGCCTGCAGGACCGGGGCTTCGACGAGCAGTACTTC,TRBJ2-7,once,-,TRBV20-1
CASSLDGDRNTEAFF,TGTGCCAGCAGCTTAGACGGGGACAGGAACACTGAAGCTTTCTTT,TRBJ1-1,-,TRBD1,TRBV7-9
CASNDVGYEQFF,TGTGCCAGCAACGACGTAGGGTATGAGCAGTTCTTC,TRBJ2-1,-,-,TRBV6-2/TRBV6-3
CSVSRGSTDTQYF,TGCAGCGTCTCCCGGGGGTCCACAGATACGCAGTATTTT,TRBJ2-3,few,-,TRBV29-1
CASSRGDGYTF,TGTGCCAGCAGCCGGGGCGATGGCTACACCTTC,TRBJ1-2,few,-,TRBV5-6
CASSKQSFTDTQYF,TGTGCCAGCAGTAAGCAGAGCTTCACAGATACGCAGTATTTT,TRBJ2-3,few,-,TRBV6-1
CASGRGSDTQYF,TGTGCCAGCGGACGAGGATCAGATACGCAGTATTTT,TRBJ2-3,many,-,TRBV12-3/TRBV12-4
CASRPDRGGNQPQHF,TGCGCCAGCAGACCCGACAGGGGTGGGAATCAGCCCCAGCATTTT,TRBJ1-5,-,TRBD1,TRBV4-1
CASSPDNTEAFF,TGTGCCAGCAGTCCGGATAACACTGAAGCTTTCTTT,TRBJ1-1,few,-,TRBV6-6
CASSHLTRDYGYTF,TGTGCCAGCAGCCATCTGACGAGAGACTATGGCTACACCTTC,TRBJ1-2,few,-,TRBV5-6
CASSLLISAGTAGYEQYF,TGCGCCAGCAGCCTATTGATTTCAGCCGGGACAGCGGGCTACGAGCAGTACTTC,TRBJ2-7,many,-,TRBV4-1
CASSLTDLSYNEQFF,TGCGCCAGCAGCTTGACGGATCTTTCCTACAATGAGCAGTTCTTC,TRBJ2-1,many,-,TRBV5-1
CASRFGTLEQHLEAFF,TGTGCCAGCAGATTCGGGACACTTGAACAACACTTGGAAGCTTTCTTT,TRBJ1-1,few,-,TRBV7-9
CASSLARGRMEDFF,TGTGCCAGCAGCTTAGCCAGGGGCCGGATGGAAGATTTCTTT,TRBJ1-1,-,-,TRBV7-8
CSAGLADTDTQYF,TGCAGTGCGGGGCTAGCGGACACAGATACGCAGTATTTT,TRBJ2-3,many,TRBD2,TRBV20-1
CASSHRSRLGTENIQYF,TGCGCCAGCAGCCACCGAAGCAGACTCGGGACGGAAAACATTCAGTACTTC,TRBJ2-4,few,-,TRBV4-3
CASSSQGVPLYEQYF,TGTGCCAGCAGTTCACAGGGGGTCCCACTCTACGAGCAGTACTTC,TRBJ2-7,many,TRBD1,TRBV6-5
CASSLDSGGDTQYF,TGCGCCAGCAGCTTGGACAGTGGGGGAGATACGCAGTATTTT,TRBJ2-3,-,-,TRBV5-1
CSARVRGRGSNQPQHF,TGCAGTGCTAGAGTCAGGGGGCGCGGCAGCAATCAGCCCCAGCATTTT,TRBJ1-5,many,TRBD1,TRBV20-1
CASRLALSQAGSYEQYF,TGTGCCAGCAGACTGGCCTTAAGCCAGGCCGGTAGCTACGAGCAGTACTTC,TRBJ2-7,-,-,TRBV27
CASSQPSSYNSPLHF,TGTGCCAGCAGTCAGCCTAGCTCCTATAATTCACCCCTCCACTTT,TRBJ1-6,few,-,TRBV28
CASSFQGSNQPQHF,TGTGCCAGCAGCTTCCAGGGCAGCAATCAGCCCCAGCATTTT,TRBJ1-5,many,-,TRBV7-2
CASSRQGNEQFF,TGTGCCAGCAGTCGACAGGGGAATGAGCAGTTCTTC,TRBJ2-1,many,TRBD1,TRBV14
CASSLAIGGPDTGELFF,TGTGCCAGCAGCTTAGCGATCGGGGGGCCGGACACCGGGGAGCTGTTTTTT,TRBJ2-2,few,-,TRBV7-8
CASTQLDSSYNEQFF,TGTGCCAGCACCCAGTTGGACAGCTCCTACAATGAGCAGTTCTTC,TRBJ2-1,-,-,TRBV2
CASSSRVGQPQHF,TGTGCCAGCAGCAGCAGGGTTGGCCAGCCCCAGCATTTT,TRBJ1-5,-,-,TRBV7-9
CARFGSDEQYF,TGTGCCAGATTCGGATCCGACGAGCAGTACTTC,TRBJ2-7,few,-,TRBV21-1
CATSGTVPEKNEQFF,TGTGCCACCAGTGGGACAGTCCCAGAAAAAAATGAGCAGTTCTTC,TRBJ2-1,few,-,TRBV24-1
CASSSASSNEQFF,TGTGCCAGCAGTTCTGCGAGCTCCAATGAGCAGTTCTTC,TRBJ2-1,few,-,TRBV6-2/TRBV6-3
CASSFYGGSYEQYF,TGTGCCAGCAGCTTCTACGGGGGCTCCTACGAGCAGTACTTC,TRBJ2-7,-,-,TRBV7-8
CASSMGQGGETQYF,TGTGCCAGCAGCATGGGACAGGGCGGGGAGACCCAGTACTTC,TRBJ2-5,-,TRBD1,TRBV5-4
CASSPSTGPLHF,TGTGCCAGCAGCCCATCGACAGGGCCCCTCCACTTT,TRBJ1-6,-,TRBD1,TRBV12-3/TRBV12-4
CASSRRINEQFF,TGTGCCAGCAGTCGCCGCATCAATGAGCAGTTCTTC,TRBJ2-1,-,-,TRBV6-1
CASSSRQSSDTQYF,TGTGCCAGTAGTTCCCGTCAGAGCTCAGATACGCAGTATTTT,TRBJ2-3,few,-,TRBV19
CASSSNSNGELFF,TGTGCCAGTAGTTCCAACAGTAACGGGGAGCTGTTTTTT,TRBJ2-2,few,-,TRBV19
CASSVEGQGTETQYF,TGTGCCAGCAGCGTCGAGGGACAGGGAACAGAGACCCAGTACTTC,TRBJ2-5,-,TRBD1,TRBV9
CASSLGRHNEQFF,TGTGCCAGCAGCTTAGGGCGTCACAATGAGCAGTTCTTC,TRBJ2-1,many,-,TRBV11-2
CASSLGGGQLLFF,TGTGCCAGCAGCCTAGGGGGCGGACAGCTCCTTTTCTTC,TRBJ1-2,few,TRBD1,TRBV13
CASSSEDFTGELFF,TGTGCCAGCAGCTCAGAGGATTTCACCGGGGAGCTGTTTTTT,TRBJ2-2,-,-,TRBV7-9
CASSTDRAQETQYF,TGCGCCAGCAGCACGGACAGGGCTCAAGAGACCCAGTACTTC,TRBJ2-5,few,TRBD1,TRBV5-1
CASSPMGISNQPQHF,TGTGCCAGCAGCCCCATGGGGATCAGCAATCAGCCCCAGCATTTT,TRBJ1-5,few,-,TRBV12-3/TRBV12-4
CASSQETLRQPYGYTF,TGCGCCAGCAGCCAAGAAACCCTTAGACAGCCCTATGGCTACACCTTC,TRBJ1-2,-,-,TRBV4-1